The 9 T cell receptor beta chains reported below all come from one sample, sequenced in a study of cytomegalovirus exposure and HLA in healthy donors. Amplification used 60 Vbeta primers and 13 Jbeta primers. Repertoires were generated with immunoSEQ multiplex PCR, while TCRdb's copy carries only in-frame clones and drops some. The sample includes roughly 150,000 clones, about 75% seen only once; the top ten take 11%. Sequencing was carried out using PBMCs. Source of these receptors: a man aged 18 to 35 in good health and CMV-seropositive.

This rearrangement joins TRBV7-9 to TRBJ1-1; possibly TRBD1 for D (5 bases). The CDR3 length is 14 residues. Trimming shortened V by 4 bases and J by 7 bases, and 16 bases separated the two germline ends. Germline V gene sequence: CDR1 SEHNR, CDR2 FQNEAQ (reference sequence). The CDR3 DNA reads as TGTGCCAGCAGCTCGAATTTACAGGTTTGTGAAGCTTTCTTT. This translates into CASSSNLQVCEAFF.

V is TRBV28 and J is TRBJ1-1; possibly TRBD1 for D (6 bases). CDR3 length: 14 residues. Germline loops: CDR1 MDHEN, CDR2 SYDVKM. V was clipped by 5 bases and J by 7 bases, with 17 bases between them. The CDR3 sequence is CASSQDQGRNEAFF. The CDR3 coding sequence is TGTGCCAGCAGTCAAGACCAGGGGCGGAATGAAGCTTTCTTT.

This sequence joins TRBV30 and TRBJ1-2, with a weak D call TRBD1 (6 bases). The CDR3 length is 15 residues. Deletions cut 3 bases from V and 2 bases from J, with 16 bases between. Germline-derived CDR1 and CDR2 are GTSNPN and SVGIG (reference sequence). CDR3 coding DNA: TGTGCCTGGAGCACAAAACAGGGTCGGAACTATGGCTACACCTTC. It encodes CAWSTKQGRNYGYTF.

The CDR3 sequence is CASRPGTLSTDTQYF. The CDR3 DNA reads TGTGCCAGTAGACCAGGGACTCTGAGCACAGATACGCAGTATTTT. The chain couples TRBV19 to TRBJ2-3, with D perhaps TRBD2 (6 bases). V gave up 6 bases and J gave up 0 bases, with 13 bases separating them. Germline loops: CDR1 LNHDA, CDR2 SQIVND (reference sequence). This CDR3 comprises 15 residues.

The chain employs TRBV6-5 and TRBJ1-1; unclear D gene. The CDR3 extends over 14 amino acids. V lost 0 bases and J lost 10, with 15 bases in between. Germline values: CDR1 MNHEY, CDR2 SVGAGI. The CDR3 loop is CASSYSNRPTRAFF. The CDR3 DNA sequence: TGTGCCAGCAGTTACTCGAATCGCCCTACGCGAGCTTTCTTT.

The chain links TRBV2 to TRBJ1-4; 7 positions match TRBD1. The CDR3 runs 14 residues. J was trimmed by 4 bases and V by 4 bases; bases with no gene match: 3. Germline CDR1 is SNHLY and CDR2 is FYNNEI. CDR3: CASSGGQFNEKLFF. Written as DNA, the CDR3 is TGTGCCAGCAGTGGGGGACAGTTTAATGAAAAACTGTTTTTT.

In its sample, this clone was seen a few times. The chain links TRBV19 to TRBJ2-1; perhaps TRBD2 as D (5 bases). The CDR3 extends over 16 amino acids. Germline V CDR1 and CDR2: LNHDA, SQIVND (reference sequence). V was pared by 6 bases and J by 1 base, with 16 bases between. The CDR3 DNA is TGTGCCAGTAGATCGGTCGGGGTACAATCCTACAATGAGCAGTTCTTC. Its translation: CASRSVGVQSYNEQFF.

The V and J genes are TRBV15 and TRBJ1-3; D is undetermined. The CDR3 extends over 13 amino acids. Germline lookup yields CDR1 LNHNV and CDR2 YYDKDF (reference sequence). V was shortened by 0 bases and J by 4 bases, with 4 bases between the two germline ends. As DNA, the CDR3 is TGTGCCACCAGCAGAGATCCGGGAAACACCATATATTTT. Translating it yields CATSRDPGNTIYF.

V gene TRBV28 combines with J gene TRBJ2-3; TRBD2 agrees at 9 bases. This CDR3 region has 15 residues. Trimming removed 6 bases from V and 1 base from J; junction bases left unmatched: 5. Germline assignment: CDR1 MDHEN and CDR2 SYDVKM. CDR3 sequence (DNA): TGTGCCAGCAGCCCCCTAGCGGGACGCACAGATACGCAGTATTTT. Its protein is CASSPLAGRTDTQYF.